This T cell receptor (beta chain) stems from a study of radiation and T cells in renal cell carcinoma. CDR3 length: 15 amino acids. The V segment lost 6 bases and the J segment 4 bases; nucleotides outside the gene matches: 10. Germline V CDR1 and CDR2: MNHNS, SASEGT. Time point here: baseline pretreatment blood. As for treatment: 15 Gy SBRT to primary tumor, nephrectomy 4 weeks later. Blood was sampled at baseline, 2 weeks and 4 weeks after SBRT. Broader study findings: In blood, top tumor clones expanded by 2 weeks, shrinking by 4.

Repertoires were generated with immunoSEQ multiplex PCR, while TCRdb's copy carries only in-frame clones and drops some. The sample holds around 46,000 clones, 83% seen once. This clone has just one count. Its antigen is currently unknown. The rearrangement uses TRBV6-1 and TRBJ2-7, with TRBD1 identical over 9 bases. The sample in question was blood, obtained from a patient whose treatment included radiotherapy and nephrectomy. This TCR derives from a woman in her sixties or seventies with renal cell carcinoma. The CDR3 DNA sequence: TGTGCCAGCAGCCCTAGACAGGGGGGGGGTTACGAGCAGTACTTC. This encodes CASSPRQGGGYEQYF.